This TCR beta chain was sequenced during a study of T cell repertoires in cytomegalovirus infection. Study-level information: The authors relied on CMV epitopes, both recently identified HLA-C-restricted and well-studied HLA-B-restricted. Indications of both CMV infection and matching HLA type were provided by public TCR beta signatures. Study outcomes and limitations: Dominant in the ex vivo response were TCR beta clonotypes restricted by HLA-C and specific for CMV. CMV carriers having the relevant HLA were flagged by cumulative public TCR beta family frequency.

Comment on this clonotype: Antigen: not known. One junction end does not reproduce the germline sequence, and a read error may be involved.

This CDR3 is 13 amino acids long. Germline CDR1 SGHTA, CDR2 FQGNSA. MiXCR, run by TCRdb on the reads, gives a single entry per CDR3 protein. The sample has 50,000 to 60,000 distinct CDR3 sequences, roughly 21% seen once. V and J are TRBV7-2 and TRBJ1-5; unclear D gene. The material sequenced was CD8+ T cells from cultured PBMCs, taken from culture after CMV antigen stimulation. This sequence was found in a human donor in good health (CMV status not recorded). Some clones in this sample may be carry-over from other donors' samples. Written as DNA, the CDR3 is TGTGCCAGCAGCTTATATAGCAATCAGGCCCAGCATTTT. It encodes CASSLYSNQAQHF.